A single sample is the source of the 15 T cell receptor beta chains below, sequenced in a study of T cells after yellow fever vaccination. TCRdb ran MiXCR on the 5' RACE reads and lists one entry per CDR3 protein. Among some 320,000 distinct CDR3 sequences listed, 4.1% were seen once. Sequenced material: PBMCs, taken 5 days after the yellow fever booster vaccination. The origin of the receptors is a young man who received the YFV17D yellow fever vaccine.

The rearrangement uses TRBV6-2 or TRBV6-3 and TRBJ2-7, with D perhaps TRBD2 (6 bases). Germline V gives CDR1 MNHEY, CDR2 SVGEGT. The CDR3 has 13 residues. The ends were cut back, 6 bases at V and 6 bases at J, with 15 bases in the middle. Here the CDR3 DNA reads TGTGCCAGCAGCTCGGCATGGGAGGCCGAGCAGTACGTC. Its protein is CASSSAWEAEQYV.

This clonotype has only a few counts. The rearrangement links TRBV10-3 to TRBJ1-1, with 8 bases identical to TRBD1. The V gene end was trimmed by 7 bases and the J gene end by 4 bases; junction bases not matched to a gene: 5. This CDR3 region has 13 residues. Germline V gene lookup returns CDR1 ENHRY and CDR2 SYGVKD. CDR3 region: CAITSTGGTEAFF. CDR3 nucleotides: TGTGCCATCACCAGCACAGGGGGCACTGAAGCTTTCTTT.

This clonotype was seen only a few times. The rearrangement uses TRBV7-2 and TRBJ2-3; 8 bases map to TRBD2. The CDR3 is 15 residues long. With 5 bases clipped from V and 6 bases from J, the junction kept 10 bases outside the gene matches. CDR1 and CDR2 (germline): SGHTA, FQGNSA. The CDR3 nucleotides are TGTGCCAGCAGCCCCTGGGTCCGGGAGGGGGATACGCAGTATTTT. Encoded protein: CASSPWVREGDTQYF.

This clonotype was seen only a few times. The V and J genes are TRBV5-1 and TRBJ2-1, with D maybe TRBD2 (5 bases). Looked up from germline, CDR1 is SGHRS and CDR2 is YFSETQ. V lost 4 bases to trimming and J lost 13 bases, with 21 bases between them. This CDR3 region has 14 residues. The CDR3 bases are TGCGCCAGCAGCACCCATGACGAGAGGGATGGACAGTTCTTC. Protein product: CASSTHDERDGQFF.

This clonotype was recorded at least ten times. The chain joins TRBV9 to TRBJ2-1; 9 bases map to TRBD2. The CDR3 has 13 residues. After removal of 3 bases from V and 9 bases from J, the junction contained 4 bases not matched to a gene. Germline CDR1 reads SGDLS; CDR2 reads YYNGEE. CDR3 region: CASSGRGGREQFF. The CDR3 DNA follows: TGTGCCAGCAGCGGGCGGGGGGGCCGTGAGCAGTTCTTC.

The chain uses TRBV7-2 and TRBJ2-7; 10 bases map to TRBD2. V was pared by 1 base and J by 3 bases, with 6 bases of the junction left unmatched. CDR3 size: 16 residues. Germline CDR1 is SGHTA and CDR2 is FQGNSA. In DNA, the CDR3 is TGTGCCAGCAGCTTAGAGGGCACTAGCGGGGTCTACGAGCAGTACGTC. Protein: CASSLEGTSGVYEQYV.

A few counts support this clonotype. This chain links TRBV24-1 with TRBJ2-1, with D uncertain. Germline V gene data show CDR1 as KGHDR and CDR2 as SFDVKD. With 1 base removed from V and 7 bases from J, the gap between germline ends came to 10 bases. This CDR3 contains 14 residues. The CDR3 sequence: CATSDFGVLNEQFF. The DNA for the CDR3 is TGTGCCACCAGTGATTTTGGTGTATTAAATGAGCAGTTCTTC.

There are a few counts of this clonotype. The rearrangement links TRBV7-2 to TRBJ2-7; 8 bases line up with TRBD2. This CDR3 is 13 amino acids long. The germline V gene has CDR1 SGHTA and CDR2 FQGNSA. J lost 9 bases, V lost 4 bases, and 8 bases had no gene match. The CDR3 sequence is CASSSTQLAGQYF. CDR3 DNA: TGTGCCAGCAGCTCAACCCAGCTAGCGGGGCAGTACTTC. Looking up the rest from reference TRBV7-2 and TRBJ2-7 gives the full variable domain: GAGVSQSPSNKVTEKGKDVELRCDPISGHTALYWYRQSLGQGLEFLIYFQGNSAPDKSGLPSDRFSAERTGGSVSTLTIQRTQQEDSAVYLCASSSTQLAGQYFGPGTRLTVT.

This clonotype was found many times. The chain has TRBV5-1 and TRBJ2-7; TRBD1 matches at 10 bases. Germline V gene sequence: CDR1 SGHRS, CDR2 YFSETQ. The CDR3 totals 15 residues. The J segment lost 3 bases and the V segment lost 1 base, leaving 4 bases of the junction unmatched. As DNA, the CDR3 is TGCGCCAGCAGCTTGAGGGGACAGGGGAACTACGAGCAGTACTTC. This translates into CASSLRGQGNYEQYF.

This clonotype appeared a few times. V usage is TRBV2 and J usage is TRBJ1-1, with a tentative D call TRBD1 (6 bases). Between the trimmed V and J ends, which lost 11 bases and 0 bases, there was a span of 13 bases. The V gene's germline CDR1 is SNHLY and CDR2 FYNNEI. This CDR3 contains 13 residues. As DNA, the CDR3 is TGTGCCGGGGACACTCCATTGAACACTGAAGCTTTCTTT. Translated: CAGDTPLNTEAFF. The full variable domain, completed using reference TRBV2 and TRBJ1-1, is EPEVTQTPSHQVTQMGQEVILRCVPISNHLYFYWYRQILGQKVEFLVSFYNNEISEKSEIFDDQFSVERPDGSNFTLKIRSTKLEDSAMYFCAGDTPLNTEAFFGQGTRLTVV.

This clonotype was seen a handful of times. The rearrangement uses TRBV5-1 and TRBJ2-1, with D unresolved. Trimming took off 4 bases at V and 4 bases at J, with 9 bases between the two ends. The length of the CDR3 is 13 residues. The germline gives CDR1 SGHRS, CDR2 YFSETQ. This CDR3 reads CASSVLPYNEQFF. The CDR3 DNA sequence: TGCGCCAGCAGCGTGCTACCGTACAATGAGCAGTTCTTC. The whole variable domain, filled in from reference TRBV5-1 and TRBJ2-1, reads KAGVTQTPRYLIKTRGQQVTLSCSPISGHRSVSWYQQTPGQGLQFLFEYFSETQRNKGNFPGRFSGRQFSNSRSEMNVSTLELGDSALYLCASSVLPYNEQFFGPGTRLTVL.

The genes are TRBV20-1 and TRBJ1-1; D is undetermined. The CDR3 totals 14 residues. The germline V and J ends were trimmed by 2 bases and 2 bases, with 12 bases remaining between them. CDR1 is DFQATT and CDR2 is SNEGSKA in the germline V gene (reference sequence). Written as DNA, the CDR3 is TGCAGTGCTAGAAAGGCGGAGTTAAACACTGAAGCTTTCTTT. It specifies CSARKAELNTEAFF.

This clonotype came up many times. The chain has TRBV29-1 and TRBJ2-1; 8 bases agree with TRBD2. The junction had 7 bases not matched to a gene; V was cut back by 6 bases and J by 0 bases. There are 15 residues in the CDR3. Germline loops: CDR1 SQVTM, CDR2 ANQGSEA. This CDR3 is CSVPTLAGSYNEQFF. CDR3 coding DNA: TGCAGCGTGCCAACCCTAGCGGGCTCCTACAATGAGCAGTTCTTC.

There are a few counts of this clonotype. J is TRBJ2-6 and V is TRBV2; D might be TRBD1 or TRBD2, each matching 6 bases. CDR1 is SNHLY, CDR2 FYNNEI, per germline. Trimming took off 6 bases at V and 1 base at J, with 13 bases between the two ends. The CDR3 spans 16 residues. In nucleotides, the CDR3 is TGTGCCAGCAGGGGGACGGGGGCATCTGGGGCCAACGTCCTGACTTTC. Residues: CASRGTGASGANVLTF.

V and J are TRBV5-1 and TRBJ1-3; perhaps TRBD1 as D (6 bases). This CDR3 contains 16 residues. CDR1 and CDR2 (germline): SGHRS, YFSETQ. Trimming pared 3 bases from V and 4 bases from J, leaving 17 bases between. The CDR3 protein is CASSSTGGAGGNTIYF. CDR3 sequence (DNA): TGCGCCAGCAGCTCGACGGGGGGCGCTGGGGGAAACACCATATATTTT. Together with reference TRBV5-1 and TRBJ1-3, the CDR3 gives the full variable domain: KAGVTQTPRYLIKTRGQQVTLSCSPISGHRSVSWYQQTPGQGLQFLFEYFSETQRNKGNFPGRFSGRQFSNSRSEMNVSTLELGDSALYLCASSSTGGAGGNTIYFGEGSWLTVV.